The 2 T cell receptor beta chains reported below all come from one sample, sequenced in a study of blood T cells in healthy people across ages. For the second PCR, which ran for about 6 to 11 cycles, a sample-barcoded 5' primer and a J-beta primer mix were used. A single record per CDR3 protein comes from TCRdb applying MiXCR to the 5' RACE reads. The sample shows around 400,000 distinct CDR3 sequences, 50% to 60% of them seen only once. The sample taken for sequencing was blood. These TCRs come from a man in his 60s in good health.

The chain couples TRBV2 to TRBJ2-5; possibly TRBD1 for D (6 bases). The V gene lost 4 bases and the J gene lost 11 bases, with 14 bases spanning the gap. The CDR3 runs to 12 residues. The germline CDR1 and CDR2 sequences are SNHLY and FYNNEI. The CDR3 DNA sequence: TGTGCCAGCAGTGTCCAGGGGAATGAGCAGTACTTC. Translating it yields CASSVQGNEQYF.

This clonotype was detected only a few times. The rearrangement joins TRBV9 to TRBJ2-5; D gene ambiguous. V was pared by 0 bases and J by 4 bases, with 13 bases between. The CDR3 totals 15 residues. Germline-derived CDR1 and CDR2 are SGDLS and YYNGEE. CDR3 DNA: TGTGCCAGCAGCGTAGAGCAGGCCCCCCGAGAGACCCAGTACTTC. Amino acids: CASSVEQAPRETQYF.